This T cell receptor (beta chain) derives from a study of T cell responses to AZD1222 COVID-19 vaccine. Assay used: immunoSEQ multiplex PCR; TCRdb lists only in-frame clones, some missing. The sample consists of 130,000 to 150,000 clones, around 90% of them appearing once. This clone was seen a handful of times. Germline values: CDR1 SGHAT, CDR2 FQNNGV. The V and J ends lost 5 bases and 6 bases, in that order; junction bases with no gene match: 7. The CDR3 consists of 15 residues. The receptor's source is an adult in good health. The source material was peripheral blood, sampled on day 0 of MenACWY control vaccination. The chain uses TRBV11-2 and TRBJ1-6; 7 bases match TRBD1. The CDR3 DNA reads TGTGCCAGCAGCCTTACGACAGGGTTTAATTCACCCCTCCACTTT. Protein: CASSLTTGFNSPLHF. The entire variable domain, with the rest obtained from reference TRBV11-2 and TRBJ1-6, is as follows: EAGVAQSPRYKIIEKRQSVAFWCNPISGHATLYWYQQILGQGPKLLIQFQNNGVVDDSQLPKDRFSAERLKGVDSTLKIQPAKLEDSAVYLCASSLTTGFNSPLHFGNGTRLTVT.